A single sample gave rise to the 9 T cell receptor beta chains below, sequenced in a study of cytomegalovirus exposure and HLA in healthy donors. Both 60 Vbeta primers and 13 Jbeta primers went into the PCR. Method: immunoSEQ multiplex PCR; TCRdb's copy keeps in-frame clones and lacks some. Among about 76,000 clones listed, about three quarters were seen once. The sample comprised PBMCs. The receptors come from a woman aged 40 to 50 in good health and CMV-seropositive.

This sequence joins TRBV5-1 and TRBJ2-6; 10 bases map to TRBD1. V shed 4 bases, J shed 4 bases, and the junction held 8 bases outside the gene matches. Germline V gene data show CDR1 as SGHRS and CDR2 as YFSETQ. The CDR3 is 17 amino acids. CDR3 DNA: TGCGCCAGCAGCCTCGGACAGGGGGAGCGCGGGGCCAACGTCCTGACTTTC. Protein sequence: CASSLGQGERGANVLTF.

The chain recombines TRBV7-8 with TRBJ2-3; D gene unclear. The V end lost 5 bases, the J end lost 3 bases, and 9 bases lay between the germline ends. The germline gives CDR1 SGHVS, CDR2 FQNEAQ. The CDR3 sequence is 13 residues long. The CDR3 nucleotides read TGTGCCAGCAGCCTTAGTCCTACAGATACGCAGTATTTT. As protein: CASSLSPTDTQYF.

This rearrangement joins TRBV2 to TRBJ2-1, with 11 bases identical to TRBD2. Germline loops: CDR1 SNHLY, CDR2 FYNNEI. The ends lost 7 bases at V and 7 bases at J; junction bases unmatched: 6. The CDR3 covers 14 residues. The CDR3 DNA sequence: TGTGCCAGCAAAACTAGCGGGGGAGGGAATGAGCAGTTCTTC. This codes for CASKTSGGGNEQFF.

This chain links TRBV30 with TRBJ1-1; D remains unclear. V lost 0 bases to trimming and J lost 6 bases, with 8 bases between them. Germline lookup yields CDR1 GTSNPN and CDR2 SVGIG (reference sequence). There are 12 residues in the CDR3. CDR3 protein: CAWSVQWPEAFF. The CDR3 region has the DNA TGTGCCTGGAGTGTACAGTGGCCTGAAGCTTTCTTT.

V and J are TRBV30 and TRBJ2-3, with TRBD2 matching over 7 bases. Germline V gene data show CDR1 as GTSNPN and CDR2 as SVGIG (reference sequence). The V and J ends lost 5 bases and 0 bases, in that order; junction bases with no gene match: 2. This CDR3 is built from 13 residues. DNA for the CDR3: TGTGCCTGGGGGGAGGGAAGCACAGATACGCAGTATTTT. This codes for CAWGEGSTDTQYF.

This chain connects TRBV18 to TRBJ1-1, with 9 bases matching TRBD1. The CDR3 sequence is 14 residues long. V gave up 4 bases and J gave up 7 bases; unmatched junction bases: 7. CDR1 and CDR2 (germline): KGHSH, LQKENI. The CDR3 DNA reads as TGTGCCAGCTCACAACCGGGACAGGGTAGTGAAGCTTTCTTT. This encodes CASSQPGQGSEAFF.

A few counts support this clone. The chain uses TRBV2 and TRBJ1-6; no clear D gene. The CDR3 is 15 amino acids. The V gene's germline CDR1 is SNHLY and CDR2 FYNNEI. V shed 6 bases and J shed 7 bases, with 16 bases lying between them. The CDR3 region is CASSQKADGNSPLHF. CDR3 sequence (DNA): TGTGCCAGCAGCCAAAAAGCGGACGGGAATTCACCCCTCCACTTT.

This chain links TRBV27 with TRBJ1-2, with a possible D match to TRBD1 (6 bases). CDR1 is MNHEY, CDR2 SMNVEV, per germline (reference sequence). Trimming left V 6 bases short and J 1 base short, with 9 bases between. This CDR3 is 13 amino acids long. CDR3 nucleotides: TGTGCCAGCAGGTTACAGGGTAACTATGGCTACACCTTC. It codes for CASRLQGNYGYTF.

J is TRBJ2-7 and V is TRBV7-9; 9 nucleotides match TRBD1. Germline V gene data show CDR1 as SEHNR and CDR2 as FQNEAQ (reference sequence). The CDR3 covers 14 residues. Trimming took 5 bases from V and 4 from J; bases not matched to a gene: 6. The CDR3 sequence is CASSPTGGGYEQYF. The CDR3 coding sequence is TGTGCCAGCAGCCCCACAGGGGGCGGTTACGAGCAGTACTTC.